A few counts support the clone carrying this TCR beta chain. Its antigen remains unidentified. This entry comes from a study of T cells in Graves' hyperthyroidism and ophthalmopathy. Study-level results: Blood also showed most of the thyroid clonotypes that were expanded above 0.001.

V was clipped by 5 bases and J by 3 bases; unmatched bases: 8. The germline V gene has CDR1 SGDLS and CDR2 YYNGEE. CDR3 size: 14 residues. Amplification targeted TCR beta CDR3 regions from RNA transcripts. The HTBI primer set served for first-round RT-PCR of the TCR CDR3. TCRdb passed the multiplex PCR reads through MiXCR, listing each CDR3 protein once. The sample includes approximately 370,000 distinct CDR3 sequences, 15% of them seen just once. Diagnoses used clinical symptoms, serum thyroxine and TRAb, thyroid ultrasound and orbital computed tomography. The sequenced sample consisted of blood. V and J are TRBV9 and TRBJ2-7, with 7 bases identical to TRBD1. This receptor was taken from a woman aged 30 to 39 with Graves' hyperthyroidism. CDR3 coding DNA: TGTGCCAGCAGTCTAACAGGGGACAGCTACGAGCAGTACTTC. Its translation: CASSLTGDSYEQYF.